This T cell receptor beta chain was found in a study of cytomegalovirus exposure and HLA in healthy donors. Points from the study as a whole: Subsequent analysis showed first-cohort TCR clusters tending to co-occur in roughly 130 validation repertoires. The investigators catalogued 150 to 200 TCR beta chains as cytomegalovirus-associated.

These donors were members of the approximately 110-subject validation cohort, a group separate from the roughly 670-subject first cohort. Method: immunoSEQ multiplex PCR; TCRdb's copy keeps in-frame clones and lacks some. The sample lists about 44,000 clones; 80% to 95% were seen once. A word on this clone: Its antigen is as yet unknown.

The V end was cut by 8 bases, the J end by 10 bases, with 18 bases between. The CDR3 sequence is 13 residues long. Germline lookup yields CDR1 WSHSY and CDR2 SAAADI. This clonotype originated in a woman aged 18-29 years in good health and CMV-seronegative. The rearrangement joins TRBV10-2 to TRBJ2-1, with TRBD2 as a possible D gene (5 bases). The source material was PBMCs. The CDR3 DNA reads TGCGCCAGCTGTCAAACGGGGATTGGGGAGCAGTTCTTC. This gives the protein CASCQTGIGEQFF.